A selection of T cell receptor beta chains follows, all from one sample in a study of shared T cell receptors in the human thymus. Produced via immunoSEQ multiplex PCR; TCRdb's table is partial and in-frame only. The sample includes some 700,000 clones, 80% to 90% seen only once; the top ten take roughly 0.01%. Another study also made use of these data, one on human thymus T cells.

Sequences were obtained from thymocytes. The source of these receptors is a girl less than two years old with a congenital heart defect. CDR3s include the opening cysteine and the closing phenylalanine or tryptophan. D genes are given only for firm matches. A row's size may be missing; if present it is once, few, many or a size class.

V gene: TRBV29-1; D gene: .; J gene: TRBJ1-2; clone size: .; CDR3 DNA: TGCAGCGTCAAAGGAGGGAGCTACACCTTC; CDR3 protein: CSVKGGSYTF
V gene: TRBV4-1; D gene: .; J gene: TRBJ1-5; clone size: .; CDR3 DNA: TGCGCCAGCAGCCAAGAAGGGACTGAATATCAGCCCCAGCATTTT; CDR3 protein: CASSQEGTEYQPQHF
V gene: TRBV11-2; D gene: .; J gene: TRBJ1-3; clone size: once; CDR3 DNA: TGTGCCAGCAGCTTAGAAGGGGGTGGAAACACCATATATTTT; CDR3 protein: CASSLEGGGNTIYF
V gene: TRBV25-1; D gene: TRBD1; J gene: TRBJ2-2; clone size: .; CDR3 DNA: TGTGCCAGCAGTGATAAGCTCTGGACAGGGGAGGCCGGGGAGCTGTTTTTT; CDR3 protein: CASSDKLWTGEAGELFF
V gene: TRBV28; D gene: .; J gene: TRBJ2-5; clone size: .; CDR3 DNA: TGTGCCAGCACCCTGGGGCTAGCCCAGTGGCGGGGAGAGACCCAGTACTTC; CDR3 protein: CASTLGLAQWRGETQYF
V gene: TRBV15; D gene: .; J gene: TRBJ2-7; clone size: .; CDR3 DNA: TGTGCCACCAGCATACGGGTCAAAGAACCCCCAAGCTCCTACGAGCAGTACTTC; CDR3 protein: CATSIRVKEPPSSYEQYF
V gene: TRBV4-1; D gene: .; J gene: TRBJ2-2; clone size: .; CDR3 DNA: TGCGCCAGCAGCCAAGAGGAGGGGCCGGGCGGGGAGCTGTTTTTT; CDR3 protein: CASSQEEGPGGELFF
V gene: TRBV5-6; D gene: TRBD2; J gene: TRBJ2-1; clone size: .; CDR3 DNA: TGTGCCAGCAGCTTGGAAGGTAGCGGGGTCTCTGAGCAGTTCTTC; CDR3 protein: CASSLEGSGVSEQFF
V gene: TRBV10-3; D gene: TRBD1; J gene: TRBJ1-1; clone size: .; CDR3 DNA: TGTGCCATCAGCCCGACCGGGACAGGGGAGACTGAAGCTTTCTTT; CDR3 protein: CAISPTGTGETEAFF
V gene: TRBV6-1; D gene: TRBD2; J gene: TRBJ2-1; clone size: .; CDR3 DNA: TGTGCCACCTGCAACGGGGGGGCCTACAATGAGCAGTTCTTC; CDR3 protein: CATCNGGAYNEQFF
V gene: TRBV5-6; D gene: TRBD1; J gene: TRBJ1-5; clone size: .; CDR3 DNA: TGTGCCAGCAGCTGGGACAGGGGGCAGCCCCAGCATTTT; CDR3 protein: CASSWDRGQPQHF
V gene: TRBV5-1; D gene: .; J gene: TRBJ1-2; clone size: .; CDR3 DNA: TGCGCCAGCAGCTTGTGGCACTCTGACCCTACTACTGGCTACACCTTC; CDR3 protein: CASSLWHSDPTTGYTF
V gene: TRBV7-9; D gene: .; J gene: TRBJ2-4; clone size: once; CDR3 DNA: TGTGCCAGCAGCCAGGGTTGGGACATTCAGTACTTC; CDR3 protein: CASSQGWDIQYF
V gene: TRBV10-2; D gene: TRBD2; J gene: TRBJ2-3; clone size: .; CDR3 DNA: TGCGCCAGCAGTGCCAAGCGGGGGGGCTCTAGCACAGATACGCAGTATTTT; CDR3 protein: CASSAKRGGSSTDTQYF
V gene: TRBV19; D gene: .; J gene: TRBJ2-7; clone size: .; CDR3 DNA: TGTGCCAGTAGTATTGGGGCGGGGGCCGCAACCTACGAGCAGTACTTC; CDR3 protein: CASSIGAGAATYEQYF
V gene: TRBV27; D gene: TRBD2; J gene: TRBJ2-3; clone size: .; CDR3 DNA: TGTGCCAGCAGTTTAATTTTGATTAGCGGGGGGCCAGGTTTAGATACGCAGTATTTT; CDR3 protein: CASSLILISGGPGLDTQYF
V gene: TRBV9; D gene: TRBD1; J gene: TRBJ1-3; clone size: .; CDR3 DNA: TGTGCCAGCAGCGCGCTGGGACAGGGTGGTCACACCATATATTTT; CDR3 protein: CASSALGQGGHTIYF
V gene: TRBV6-5; D gene: .; J gene: TRBJ2-1; clone size: once; CDR3 DNA: TGTGCCAGCAGTTCCGGACTAACCCCCACCGGTGAGCAGTTCTTC; CDR3 protein: CASSSGLTPTGEQFF
V gene: TRBV19; D gene: TRBD2; J gene: TRBJ2-2; clone size: .; CDR3 DNA: TGTGCCAGTAGTGGGGGACTAGCGGGGAGCGTGAACACCGGGGAGCTGTTTTTT; CDR3 protein: CASSGGLAGSVNTGELFF
V gene: TRBV5-6; D gene: .; J gene: TRBJ1-3; clone size: .; CDR3 DNA: TGTGCCAGCAGCTTGGAAGGGAGTTTTATCTCTGGAAACACCATATATTTT; CDR3 protein: CASSLEGSFISGNTIYF
V gene: TRBV28; D gene: .; J gene: TRBJ2-7; clone size: .; CDR3 DNA: TGTGCCAGCAGCTATTGGAGGCATCCCTACGAGCAGTACTTC; CDR3 protein: CASSYWRHPYEQYF
V gene: TRBV7-9; D gene: TRBD1; J gene: TRBJ2-2; clone size: .; CDR3 DNA: TGTGCCAGCAGCTTTGGGGGACAGGGGAACACCGGGGAGCTGTTTTTT; CDR3 protein: CASSFGGQGNTGELFF
V gene: TRBV6-6; D gene: .; J gene: TRBJ1-2; clone size: once; CDR3 DNA: TGTGCCAGCAGTTACTCGAAGTCAGGTGGCTACACCTTC; CDR3 protein: CASSYSKSGGYTF
V gene: TRBV7-3; D gene: TRBD2; J gene: TRBJ2-7; clone size: .; CDR3 DNA: TGTGCCAGCTCAGGGACTAGCGGGGGTAAGCAGTACTTC; CDR3 protein: CASSGTSGGKQYF
V gene: TRBV6-1; D gene: TRBD1; J gene: TRBJ1-2; clone size: .; CDR3 DNA: TGTGCCAGCAGTGAAAGGGGGGTACAGGGGAGTTACTATGGCTACACCTTC; CDR3 protein: CASSERGVQGSYYGYTF
V gene: TRBV4-1; D gene: TRBD1; J gene: TRBJ1-3; clone size: .; CDR3 DNA: TGCGCCAGCAGCCAAGACCCGACAGGGGGCAGTGGAGGAAACACCATATATTTT; CDR3 protein: CASSQDPTGGSGGNTIYF
V gene: TRBV6-1; D gene: TRBD2; J gene: TRBJ2-7; clone size: .; CDR3 DNA: TGTGCCAGCAGTGTTGGGCCACGAGCGGGAGAGCAGTACTTC; CDR3 protein: CASSVGPRAGEQYF